This paragraph reports one T cell receptor (beta chain). The antigen remains undetermined. The second PCR ran about 6 to 11 cycles with a sample-barcoded 5' primer and J-beta primers. TCRdb reprocessed the 5' RACE reads with MiXCR, giving one entry per CDR3 protein. The repertoire holds 550,000 to 700,000 distinct CDR3 sequences, with roughly 28% as singletons. Each sample yielded at least 6 million isolated PBMCs. The total RNA that was extracted per sample amounted to at least 5.5 micrograms. The data derive from a study of blood T cells in healthy people across ages. The CDR3 sequence is 15 residues long. V lost 7 bases and J 2 bases, leaving 16 bases between the germline ends. Germline assignment: CDR1 MNHEY and CDR2 SVGAGI. Study observations and caveats: In long-lived donors, naive CD4+ cell counts and diversity exceeded those of aged donors.

The TCR was taken from a woman in her 70s in good health. Material for sequencing was blood. The chain links TRBV6-5 to TRBJ2-3; D unclear. CDR3 coding DNA: TGTGCCAGCACCTCAACCCGCCCTAACACAGATACGCAGTATTTT. Its protein product is CASTSTRPNTDTQYF.